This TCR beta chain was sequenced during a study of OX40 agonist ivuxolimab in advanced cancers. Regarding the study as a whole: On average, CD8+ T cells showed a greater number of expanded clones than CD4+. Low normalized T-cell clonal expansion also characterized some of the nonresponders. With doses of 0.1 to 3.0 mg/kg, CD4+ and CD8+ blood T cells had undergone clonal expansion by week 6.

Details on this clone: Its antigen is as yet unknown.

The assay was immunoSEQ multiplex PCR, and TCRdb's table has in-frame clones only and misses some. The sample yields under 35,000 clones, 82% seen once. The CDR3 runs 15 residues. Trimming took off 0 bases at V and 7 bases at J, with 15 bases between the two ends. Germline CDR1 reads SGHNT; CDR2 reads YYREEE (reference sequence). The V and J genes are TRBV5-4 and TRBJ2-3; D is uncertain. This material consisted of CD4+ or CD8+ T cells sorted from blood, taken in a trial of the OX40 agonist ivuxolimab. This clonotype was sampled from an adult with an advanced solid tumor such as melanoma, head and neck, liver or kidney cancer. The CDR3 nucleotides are TGTGCCAGCAGCTTGGAACGCGCCGGGTTGAATACGCAGTATTTT. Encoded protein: CASSLERAGLNTQYF. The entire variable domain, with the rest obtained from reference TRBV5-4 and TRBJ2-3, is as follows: ETGVTQSPTHLIKTRGQQVTLRCSSQSGHNTVSWYQQALGQGPQFIFQYYREEENGRGNFPPRFSGLQFPNYSSELNVNALELDDSALYLCASSLERAGLNTQYFGPGTRLTVL.